These 31 T cell receptor beta chains originate from one sample sequenced in a study of blood T cell repertoires in COVID-19. Sequencing used immunoSEQ multiplex PCR; TCRdb keeps in-frame clones, though not all of them. The sample contains 80,000 to 95,000 clones, 86% of which appear only once. Specimen: peripheral blood. The origin of the receptors is a man between 45 and 60 years old with active or convalescent COVID-19.

V gene TRBV7-8 combines with J gene TRBJ2-5; 11 positions agree with TRBD2. This CDR3 has 16 residues. The ends lost 2 bases at V and 3 bases at J; junction bases unmatched: 5. Germline loops: CDR1 SGHVS, CDR2 FQNEAQ. CDR3 bases: TGTGCCAGCAGCTTATTTGGGACTAGCGGAAAAGAGACCCAGTACTTC. It yields the protein CASSLFGTSGKETQYF.

The rearrangement links TRBV9 to TRBJ2-1, with 10 bases identical to TRBD2. With 1 base clipped from V and 1 base from J, the junction kept 14 bases outside the gene matches. The CDR3 length is 20 residues. Germline CDR1 and CDR2: SGDLS and YYNGEE. CDR3 amino acids: CASSVQIGLAGAGSYNEQFF. For the CDR3, the DNA is TGTGCCAGCAGCGTACAAATCGGGCTAGCGGGGGCCGGGTCCTACAATGAGCAGTTCTTC.

This clone was counted a few times. This sequence joins TRBV18 and TRBJ1-6; no clear D. CDR1 KGHSH and CDR2 LQKENI come from the germline V gene. Trimming pared 2 bases from V and 9 bases from J, leaving 5 bases between. This CDR3 has 12 amino acids. This CDR3 reads CASSPTSSPLHF. The CDR3 coding sequence is TGTGCCAGCTCACCAACAAGTTCACCCCTCCACTTT.

V is TRBV11-2 and J is TRBJ2-1; maybe TRBD1 (5 bases). Between the trimmed V and J ends, which lost 2 bases and 14 bases, there was a span of 13 bases. Germline lookup yields CDR1 SGHAT and CDR2 FQNNGV. The CDR3 loop spans 12 amino acids. The CDR3 reads CASSLFGQGEFF. The CDR3 nucleotides are TGTGCCAGCAGCTTATTCGGGCAGGGCGAGTTCTTC.

The rearrangement joins TRBV5-1 to TRBJ1-2; TRBD1 agrees at 8 bases. This CDR3 has 13 residues. Germline V gene lookup returns CDR1 SGHRS and CDR2 YFSETQ. After removal of 3 bases from V and 6 bases from J, the junction contained 4 bases not matched to a gene. The CDR3 reads CASSSDRVDGYTF. Here the CDR3 DNA reads TGCGCCAGCAGCTCGGACAGGGTCGATGGCTACACCTTC.

This rearrangement joins TRBV27 to TRBJ2-7; D gene ambiguous. The CDR3 length is 13 residues. Trimming removed 6 bases from V and 3 bases from J, with 12 bases in between. Germline V CDR1 and CDR2: MNHEY, SMNVEV (reference sequence). The CDR3 DNA reads as TGTGCCAGCAGCCGAAGAAACAGCTACGAGCAGTACTTC. It translates to CASSRRNSYEQYF.

This sequence joins TRBV28 and TRBJ2-5; D perhaps matches TRBD1 (5 bases). The CDR3 spans 14 residues. Germline V gene lookup returns CDR1 MDHEN and CDR2 SYDVKM. The V and J ends lost 5 bases and 2 bases respectively, with 12 bases between them. The CDR3 DNA reads TGTGCCAGCAGTCCTCAGGGTTGGCAAGAGACCCAGTACTTC. It specifies CASSPQGWQETQYF.

This clone has only one observation. The chain's CDR3 is CASSAKGPPPYYEQYF. In nucleotides, the CDR3 is TGCGCCAGCAGTGCTAAGGGGCCCCCTCCCTACTACGAGCAGTACTTC. The chain links TRBV10-2 to TRBJ2-7, with D possibly matching TRBD1 (5 bases). Germline V lookup: CDR1 WSHSY, CDR2 SAAADI. The CDR3 runs to 16 residues. V lost 4 bases to trimming and J lost 3 bases, with 19 bases between them.

This sequence joins TRBV19 and TRBJ2-1; 10 nucleotides align to TRBD1. The J segment lost 8 bases and the V segment lost 6 bases, leaving 4 bases of the junction unmatched. This CDR3 spans 13 amino acids. CDR1 LNHDA and CDR2 SQIVND come from the germline V gene (reference sequence). The CDR3 protein is CASSRDRGYEQFF. CDR3 nucleotides: TGTGCCAGTAGCCGGGACAGGGGTTATGAGCAGTTCTTC.

V gene TRBV5-1 combines with J gene TRBJ2-7, with 8 nucleotides matching TRBD1. V trimming: 2 bases; J trimming: 3 bases; junction bases outside the gene matches: 7. This CDR3 comprises 15 residues. Germline CDR1 is SGHRS and CDR2 is YFSETQ. As DNA, the CDR3 is TGCGCCAGCAGCTTAGGACAGGGACAAGGCTACGAGCAGTACTTC. This encodes CASSLGQGQGYEQYF. Drawing the rest from reference TRBV5-1 and TRBJ2-7, the complete variable domain is KAGVTQTPRYLIKTRGQQVTLSCSPISGHRSVSWYQQTPGQGLQFLFEYFSETQRNKGNFPGRFSGRQFSNSRSEMNVSTLELGDSALYLCASSLGQGQGYEQYFGPGTRLTVT.

This clone was seen only once. The chain employs TRBV2 and TRBJ1-2; the match to TRBD1 covers 9 bases. After removal of 2 bases from V and 3 bases from J, the junction contained 1 base not matched to a gene. Germline assignment: CDR1 SNHLY and CDR2 FYNNEI. CDR3 length equals 14 residues. The CDR3 bases are TGTGCCAGCAGTGAATGGGACAGGGACTATGGCTACACCTTC. This translates into CASSEWDRDYGYTF.

The rearrangement uses TRBV10-3 and TRBJ2-2, with a possible D match to TRBD1 (6 bases). Trimming stripped 6 bases from V and 4 bases from J, with 12 bases between. Germline V gives CDR1 ENHRY, CDR2 SYGVKD. The CDR3 totals 14 residues. The CDR3 sequence is CAIRDSKGTGELFF. CDR3 nucleotides: TGTGCCATCAGGGACAGTAAAGGCACCGGGGAGCTGTTTTTT.

The chain combines TRBV11-3 with TRBJ2-1; 7 bases agree with TRBD1. CDR3 length equals 14 residues. The junction had 9 bases not matched to a gene; V was cut back by 5 bases and J by 8 bases. The germline CDR1 and CDR2 sequences are SGHNT and YENEEA. The CDR3 DNA reads TGTGCCAGCAGCCCCGACCCCGACAGGGATGAGCAGTTCTTC. Translated, it gives CASSPDPDRDEQFF.

The chain joins TRBV24-1 to TRBJ2-3; D not certain. Germline loops: CDR1 KGHDR, CDR2 SFDVKD. The CDR3 is 14 residues long. V was pared by 0 bases and J by 6 bases, with 9 bases between. This CDR3 is CATSDLAPEDTQYF. CDR3 sequence (DNA): TGTGCCACCAGTGATTTGGCCCCCGAGGATACGCAGTATTTT.

This sequence joins TRBV12-5 and TRBJ1-1, with D possibly TRBD1 on 6 matching bases. Germline loops: CDR1 LGHNT, CDR2 FRNRAP. The CDR3 contains 15 residues. V gave up 3 bases and J gave up 2 bases, with 13 bases separating them. The CDR3 protein is CASGLGRGINTEAFF. The CDR3 DNA reads TGTGCTAGTGGTTTAGGTAGGGGGATCAACACTGAAGCTTTCTTT.

V usage is TRBV5-1 and J usage is TRBJ2-2, with D possibly matching TRBD2 (6 bases). This CDR3 comprises 16 residues. CDR1 SGHRS and CDR2 YFSETQ come from the germline V gene. Trimming removed 2 bases at V and 0 bases at J, with 11 bases between. The CDR3 sequence is CASSLSGGTNTGELFF. Here the CDR3 DNA reads TGCGCCAGCAGCTTAAGTGGAGGGACGAACACCGGGGAGCTGTTTTTT.

This clone has a handful of counts. The V and J genes are TRBV4-1 and TRBJ1-5; D uncertain. The CDR3 contains 15 residues. The germline gives CDR1 MGHRA, CDR2 YSYEKL. The germline V and J ends were trimmed by 5 bases and 6 bases, with 17 bases remaining between them. The CDR3 protein is CASSKTPGERQPQHF. The CDR3 nucleotides read TGCGCCAGCAGCAAGACCCCGGGTGAGCGTCAGCCCCAGCATTTT.

V and J are TRBV29-1 and TRBJ2-7, with a weak D call TRBD2 (5 bases). The germline gives CDR1 SQVTM, CDR2 ANQGSEA. This CDR3 spans 15 amino acids. Trimming removed 4 bases from V and 2 bases from J, with 18 bases in between. CDR3 in DNA: TGCAGCGTTGGCGACCCCTGGGAGTCAACCTACGAGCAGTACTTC. It specifies CSVGDPWESTYEQYF.

This clone was detected once. The rearrangement joins TRBV5-5 to TRBJ1-2; a weak D match, TRBD1 (5 bases). Trimming removed 7 bases from V and 7 bases from J, with 17 bases in between. Germline V gene data show CDR1 as SGHKS and CDR2 as YYEKEE (reference sequence). The CDR3 is 13 amino acids. CDR3 in amino acids: CASRIGGVFGYTF. Written as DNA, the CDR3 is TGTGCCAGCCGCATTGGGGGGGTATTTGGCTACACCTTC.

The rearrangement uses TRBV5-4 and TRBJ2-1; TRBD1 matches 8 bases. The CDR3 extends over 14 amino acids. Germline V lookup: CDR1 SGHNT, CDR2 YYREEE (reference sequence). J lost 7 bases, V lost 3 bases, and 6 bases had no gene match. This CDR3 is CASSWETGVNEQFF. CDR3 sequence (DNA): TGTGCCAGCAGCTGGGAGACAGGGGTGAATGAGCAGTTCTTC.

The CDR3 region is CATSRLADTGELFF. In DNA, the CDR3 is TGTGCCACCAGTCGTCTAGCGGACACCGGGGAGCTGTTTTTT. The gene calls are TRBV15 and TRBJ2-2; 7 nucleotides match TRBD2. In germline, CDR1 is LNHNV, CDR2 YYDKDF (reference sequence). With 6 bases clipped from V and 3 bases from J, the junction kept 4 bases outside the gene matches. CDR3 length: 14 amino acids. Together with reference TRBV15 and TRBJ2-2, the CDR3 gives the full variable domain: DAMVIQNPRYQVTQFGKPVTLSCSQTLNHNVMYWYQQKSSQAPKLLFHYYDKDFNNEADTPDNFQSRRPNTSFCFLDIRSPGLGDTAMYLCATSRLADTGELFFGEGSRLTVL.

J is TRBJ1-2 and V is TRBV5-1; D perhaps matches TRBD1 (6 bases). V was cut by 2 bases and J by 8 bases, with 16 bases left in between. The CDR3 contains 14 residues. Germline V gives CDR1 SGHRS, CDR2 YFSETQ. The DNA for the CDR3 is TGCGCCAGCAGCTTATTTGCGACAGGAGAAGGCTACACCTTC. Translating gives CASSLFATGEGYTF.

The V call is TRBV28, the J call TRBJ1-4, with TRBD1 matching 7 bases. The germline CDR1 and CDR2 sequences are MDHEN and SYDVKM. The CDR3 contains 13 residues. J gave up 7 bases and V 6 bases, and 5 bases lay outside the gene matches. The CDR3 DNA follows: TGTGCCAGCAGAGGGGGCGCGCCTGAAAAACTGTTTTTT. Residues: CASRGGAPEKLFF.

This chain joins TRBV25-1 and TRBJ1-3; 7 nucleotides match TRBD1. CDR3 length: 16 residues. With V trimmed by 3 bases and J by 1 base, 6 bases remained unmatched. Germline V gives CDR1 MGHDK, CDR2 SYGVNS. The CDR3 sequence: CASSETRGISGNTIYF. CDR3 in DNA: TGTGCCAGCAGTGAGACCAGGGGGATTTCTGGAAACACCATATATTTT.

This chain joins TRBV6-4 and TRBJ2-1; D uncertain. In germline, CDR1 is MRHNA, CDR2 SNTAGT. The ends were cut back, 5 bases at V and 0 bases at J, with 14 bases in the middle. This CDR3 has 16 residues. DNA of the CDR3: TGTGCCAGCAGTATTCTTTCGACACGCTCCTACAATGAGCAGTTCTTC. As protein: CASSILSTRSYNEQFF.

V and J are TRBV11-2 and TRBJ2-7; the D is unclear. The V end lost 0 bases, the J end lost 2 bases, and 2 bases lay between the germline ends. The CDR3 is 12 residues long. Germline CDR1 is SGHAT and CDR2 is FQNNGV. CDR3: CASSLDTYEQYF. The CDR3 DNA sequence: TGTGCCAGCAGCTTAGATACCTACGAGCAGTACTTC. The whole variable domain, remainder taken from reference TRBV11-2 and TRBJ2-7, is EAGVAQSPRYKIIEKRQSVAFWCNPISGHATLYWYQQILGQGPKLLIQFQNNGVVDDSQLPKDRFSAERLKGVDSTLKIQPAKLEDSAVYLCASSLDTYEQYFGPGTRLTVT.

The V call is TRBV6-5, the J call TRBJ2-7; 8 nucleotides align to TRBD1. The V segment lost 9 bases and the J segment 0 bases; nucleotides outside the gene matches: 7. The germline V gene has CDR1 MNHEY and CDR2 SVGAGI. There are 14 residues in the CDR3. The DNA for the CDR3 is TGTGCCAGTAAGGGACAGGACAACTCCTACGAGCAGTACTTC. Translating it yields CASKGQDNSYEQYF.

V gene TRBV5-8 combines with J gene TRBJ1-3; no firm D call. Germline V gene lookup returns CDR1 SGHTS and CDR2 YDEGEE. This CDR3 region has 15 residues. The V and J ends lost 2 bases and 4 bases respectively, with 13 bases between them. CDR3 nucleotides: TGTGCCAGCAGCTTCCTGTTGACTCAGGGAAACACCATATATTTT. It translates to CASSFLLTQGNTIYF. Supplemented by reference TRBV5-8 and TRBJ1-3, the full variable domain reads EAGVTQSPTHLIKTRGQQATLRCSPISGHTSVYWYQQALGLGLQFLLWYDEGEERNRGNFPPRFSGRQFPNYSSELNVNALELEDSALYLCASSFLLTQGNTIYFGEGSWLTVV.

The genes are TRBV3-1 (or the pseudogene TRBV3-2) and TRBJ2-3; 15 bases align to TRBD2. Looked up from germline, CDR1 is LGHDT and CDR2 is YNNKEL (reference sequence). This CDR3 has 17 residues. The trim removed 4 bases at V and 3 bases at J, leaving 5 bases unmatched. CDR3 in DNA: TGTGCCAGCAGCCCGGGACTAGCGGGGGGTCAGACAGATACGCAGTATTTT. Its protein is CASSPGLAGGQTDTQYF.

V is TRBV5-4 and J is TRBJ2-7, with 10 bases aligning to TRBD2. V lost 1 base to trimming and J lost 4 bases; unmatched junction nucleotides: 2. Germline CDR1 SGHNT, CDR2 YYREEE (reference sequence). This CDR3 contains 14 residues. The CDR3 DNA reads as TGTGCCAGCAGCTTGACTAGCGGGACTTACGAGCAGTACTTC. This translates into CASSLTSGTYEQYF.

This clone was counted a single time. This chain links TRBV18 with TRBJ1-1, with D unclear. The CDR3 loop spans 15 amino acids. The V and J ends lost 3 bases and 3 bases respectively, with 14 bases between them. Germline CDR1 is KGHSH and CDR2 is LQKENI. CDR3 nucleotides: TGTGCCAGCTCACCGATCGGGTCCGCGGACACTGAAGCTTTCTTT. This encodes CASSPIGSADTEAFF.